The clone carrying this T cell receptor (beta chain) was observed once. Its antigen is still unknown. The V end was cut by 2 bases, the J end by 2 bases, with 23 bases between. This CDR3 is 18 amino acids long. Germline values: CDR1 SGHKS, CDR2 YYEKEE (reference sequence). This sample was included in a study of chemoradiotherapy in HPV16-positive cancers. Overall study results and limits: Functional assays defining HPV-specific T cells used only a couple of HPV16-positive patients.

Measured with immunoSEQ multiplex PCR; TCRdb has only the in-frame clones, and not every one. The data hold 30,000 to 40,000 clones, with roughly 75% observed a single time. The J gene is TRBJ2-7, the V gene TRBV5-5, with no clear D. The TCR comes from a human donor with HPV-associated anogenital cancer. The sample was blood, taken from a patient who underwent chemoradiotherapy. CDR3 in amino acids: CASSFRPGRPEFPYEQYF. The CDR3 DNA is TGTGCCAGCAGCTTCCGGCCAGGTCGACCCGAGTTTCCCTACGAGCAGTACTTC.